This is a list of T cell receptor beta chains from one sample in a study of T cells in Graves' hyperthyroidism and ophthalmopathy. From the multiplex PCR reads, TCRdb called clonotypes with MiXCR, one entry per CDR3 protein. The sample consists of about 840,000 distinct CDR3 sequences, approximately 40% of them appearing once. Sequencing used blood. These receptor sequences come from a man younger than 30 with Graves' hyperthyroidism. Both conserved end residues are part of each CDR3. The order of the fields is D gene, J gene, CDR3 length, V gene, clone size, CDR3 protein, CDR3 DNA. A D gene is named only where the DNA matches it firmly. Not all rows give a size; the values are once, few, many and, for expanded clones, a class.

>NA|TRBJ1-1|12|TRBV29-1|many
CSGLQAYTEAFF
TGCAGCGGTTTACAAGCCTACACTGAAGCTTTCTTT
>NA|TRBJ1-6|13|TRBV29-1|many
CSVASGNNSPLHF
TGCAGCGTTGCTTCCGGGAATAATTCACCCCTCCACTTT
>NA|TRBJ2-7|14|TRBV7-8|few
CASSWTLSSYEQYF
TGTGCCAGCAGCTGGACACTTTCATCCTACGAGCAGTACTTC
>TRBD1|TRBJ1-5|15|TRBV12-3/TRBV12-4|few
CASETGGYSNQPQHF
TGTGCCAGTGAAACAGGGGGATATAGCAATCAGCCCCAGCATTTT
>TRBD1|TRBJ1-6|15|TRBV7-9|NA
CASRSPGQDESPLHF
TGTGCCAGCAGATCGCCGGGACAGGATGAATCACCCCTCCACTTT
>TRBD1|TRBJ1-1|13|TRBV29-1|many
CSLQTGKNTEAFF
TGCAGCTTGCAGACAGGGAAGAACACTGAAGCTTTCTTT
>NA|TRBJ1-4|11|TRBV10-3|NA
CAISEGEKPFF
TGTGCCATCAGTGAGGGGGAAAAACCGTTTTTT
>NA|TRBJ1-5|14|TRBV11-2|NA
CASTILQGNQPQHF
TGTGCCAGCACCATTCTTCAGGGCAATCAGCCCCAGCATTTT
>NA|TRBJ1-6|14|TRBV7-6|once
CASSLCGDGSPLHF
TGTGCCAGCAGCTTATGTGGGGACGGTTCACCCCTCCACTTT
>TRBD2|TRBJ2-7|18|TRBV14|few
CASSQDPPGTSEYYEQYF
TGTGCCAGCAGCCAAGACCCCCCCGGGACTAGCGAGTACTACGAGCAGTACTTC
>TRBD2|TRBJ2-7|16|TRBV7-8|NA
CASSLGGVGGYYEQYF
TGTGCCAGCAGCTTAGGAGGGGTGGGGGGGTACTACGAGCAGTACTTC
>TRBD1|TRBJ1-5|16|TRBV19|NA
CATWPTGDRLNQPQHF
TGTGCCACCTGGCCGACCGGGGACAGGCTCAATCAGCCCCAGCATTTT
>TRBD1|TRBJ2-3|12|TRBV19|NA
CASHSPGQGKYF
TGTGCCAGCCACTCACCGGGACAGGGGAAGTATTTT